The subject of this entry is one T cell receptor (beta chain). What it binds is unknown. Ophthalmopathy patients had moderate-to-severe active disease, CAS ≥3, NOSPECS ≥4, and disease duration under 3 months. Amplification targeted TCR beta CDR3 regions from RNA transcripts. An initial round of RT-PCR targeting the TCR CDR3 relied on the HTBI primer set. TCRdb re-called the multiplex PCR reads through MiXCR, storing one row per CDR3 protein. The sample includes over 350,000 distinct CDR3 sequences, roughly 20% of them seen just once. The sample originates from a study of T cells in Graves' hyperthyroidism and ophthalmopathy. Study observations and caveats: Clonotypes that were expanded in thyroid above 0.001 mostly appeared in blood too.

Trimming cost V 5 bases and J 4 bases, with 18 bases left between them. The CDR3 sequence is 16 residues long. CDR1 and CDR2 (germline): SGHTA, FQGNSA. Material: blood. The receptor was isolated from a man between 18 and 29 years old with Graves' ophthalmopathy. V gene TRBV7-2 combines with J gene TRBJ2-1, with TRBD2 as a possible D gene (7 bases). In DNA, the CDR3 is TGTGCCAGCAGCCCTGCGGCGGGGGCCCAATACAATGAGCAGTTCTTC. This encodes CASSPAAGAQYNEQFF.